A single T cell receptor beta chain is shown here with its context. The CDR3 consists of 15 residues. CDR1 is SEHNR and CDR2 is FQNEAQ in the germline V gene (reference sequence). V gave up 4 bases and J gave up 4 bases, with 17 bases separating them. This entry is derived from a study of CD8+CD57+ T cells in acquired aplastic anemia. By flow cytometry, patients selected for sequencing had shown an expansion of CD8+CD57+ cells. The study profiled TCR beta VDJ and CDR3 using genomic DNA as template. TCRdb itself ran the reads through MiXCR, one entry per CDR3 protein. This sample has about 290,000 distinct CDR3 sequences, with 50% to 65% found just once.

The receptor was isolated from a human donor with aplastic anemia. The sample consisted of sorted CD4+, CD8+, or CD8+CD57+ T cells (not recorded which) from PBMCs. V usage is TRBV7-9 and J usage is TRBJ2-7; D perhaps matches TRBD2 (6 bases). CDR3 in DNA: TGTGCCAGCAGCTCCCGCCGGGACTCTCCTTACGAGCAGTACTTC. Encoded protein: CASSSRRDSPYEQYF.